The TCR beta chain under discussion was sequenced for a study of blood T cell repertoires in COVID-19. Study-wide context: Acute-phase and convalescent COVID-19 samples originated in the United States, Italy and Spain. PBMCs, B-cell-depleted T cells, or T cells provided the cDNA or gDNA that made up the material.

This clone came up a few times. This CDR3 contains 15 residues. V lost 0 bases and J 2 bases, leaving 11 bases between the germline ends. Germline V gene data show CDR1 as GTSNPN and CDR2 as SVGIG (reference sequence). In the authors' workflow: Reference gene primer amplification in the assay estimated nucleated cell counts. Some clones are missing from TCRdb's copy, which holds only in-frame ones; the method was immunoSEQ multiplex PCR. For V, J and clone size, that table is used; D and trimming come from the DNA. The sample comprises some 94,000 clones, 84% of which are singletons, and less than 2% rests with the top ten.

This clonotype was obtained from an older man with active or convalescent COVID-19. The rearrangement joins TRBV30 to TRBJ1-5; weak D call: TRBD1 (5 bases). The sample comprised peripheral blood. DNA for the CDR3: TGTGCCTGGAGTGTCCCGGGACTGCGCAATCAGCCCCAGCATTTT. Protein: CAWSVPGLRNQPQHF.